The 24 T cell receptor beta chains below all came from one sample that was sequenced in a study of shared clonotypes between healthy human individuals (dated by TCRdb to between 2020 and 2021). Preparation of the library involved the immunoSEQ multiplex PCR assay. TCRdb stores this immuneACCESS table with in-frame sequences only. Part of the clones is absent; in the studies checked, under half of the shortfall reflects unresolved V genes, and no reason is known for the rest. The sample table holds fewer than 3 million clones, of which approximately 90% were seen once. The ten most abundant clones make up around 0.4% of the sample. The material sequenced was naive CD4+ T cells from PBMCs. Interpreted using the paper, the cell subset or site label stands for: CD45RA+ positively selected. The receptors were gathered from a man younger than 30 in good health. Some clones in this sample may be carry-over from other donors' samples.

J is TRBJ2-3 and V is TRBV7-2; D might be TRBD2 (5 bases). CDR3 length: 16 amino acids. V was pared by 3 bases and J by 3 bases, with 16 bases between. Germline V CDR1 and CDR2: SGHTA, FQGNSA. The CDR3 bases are TGTGCCAGCAGCTTTCAAGCGGCTGTTAATACAGATACGCAGTATTTT. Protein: CASSFQAAVNTDTQYF.

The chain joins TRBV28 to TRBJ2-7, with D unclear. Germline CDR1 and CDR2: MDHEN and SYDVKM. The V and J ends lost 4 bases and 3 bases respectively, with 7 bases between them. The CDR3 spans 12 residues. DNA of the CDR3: TGTGCCAGCAGTTGGTCCGACTACGAGCAGTACTTC. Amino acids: CASSWSDYEQYF. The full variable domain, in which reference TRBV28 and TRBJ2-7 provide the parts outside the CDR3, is DVKVTQSSRYLVKRTGEKVFLECVQDMDHENMFWYRQDPGLGLRLIYFSYDVKMKEKGDIPEGYSVSREKKERFSLILESASTNQTSMYLCASSWSDYEQYFGPGTRLTVT.

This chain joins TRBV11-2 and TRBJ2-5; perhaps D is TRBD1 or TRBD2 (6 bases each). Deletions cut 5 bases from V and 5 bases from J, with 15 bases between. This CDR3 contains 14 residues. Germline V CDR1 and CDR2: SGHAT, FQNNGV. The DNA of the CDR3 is TGTGCCAGCAGCGGGACACCGGGAGAGGAGACCCAGTACTTC. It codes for CASSGTPGEETQYF.

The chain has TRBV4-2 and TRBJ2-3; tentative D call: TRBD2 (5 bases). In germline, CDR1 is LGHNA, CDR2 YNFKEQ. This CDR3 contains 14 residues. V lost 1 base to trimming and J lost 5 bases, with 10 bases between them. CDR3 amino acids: CASSQVSAGDTQYF. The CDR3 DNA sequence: TGTGCCAGCAGCCAAGTGTCTGCGGGAGATACGCAGTATTTT.

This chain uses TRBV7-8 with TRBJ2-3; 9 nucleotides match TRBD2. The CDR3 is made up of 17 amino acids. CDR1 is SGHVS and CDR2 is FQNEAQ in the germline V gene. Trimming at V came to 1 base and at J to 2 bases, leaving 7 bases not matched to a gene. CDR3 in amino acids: CASSLVIAGGFTDTQYF. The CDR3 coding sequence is TGTGCCAGCAGCTTAGTCATCGCGGGGGGGTTCACAGATACGCAGTATTTT.

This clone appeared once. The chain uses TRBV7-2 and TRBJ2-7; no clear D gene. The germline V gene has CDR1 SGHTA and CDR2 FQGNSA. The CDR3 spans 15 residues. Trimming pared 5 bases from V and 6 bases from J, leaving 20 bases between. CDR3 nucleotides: TGTGCCAGCAGCCTCTCTCCCCCCCCTACCGGCGAGCAGTACTTC. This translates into CASSLSPPPTGEQYF.

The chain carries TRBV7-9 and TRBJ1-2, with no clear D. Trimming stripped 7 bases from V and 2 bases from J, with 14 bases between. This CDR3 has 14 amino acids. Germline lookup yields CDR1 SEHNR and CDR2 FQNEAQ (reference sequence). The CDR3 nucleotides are TGTGCCAGCACCTCTGGGGTGACAAACTATGGCTACACCTTC. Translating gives CASTSGVTNYGYTF. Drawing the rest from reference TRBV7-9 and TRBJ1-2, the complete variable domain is DTGVSQNPRHKITKRGQNVTFRCDPISEHNRLYWYRQTLGQGPEFLTYFQNEAQLEKSRLLSDRFSAERPKGSFSTLEIQRTEQGDSAMYLCASTSGVTNYGYTFGSGTRLTVV.

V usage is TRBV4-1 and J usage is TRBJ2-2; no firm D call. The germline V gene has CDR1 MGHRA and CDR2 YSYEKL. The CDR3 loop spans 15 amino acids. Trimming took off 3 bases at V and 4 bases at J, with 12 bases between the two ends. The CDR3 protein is CASSHVKEATGELFF. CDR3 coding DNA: TGCGCCAGCAGCCATGTCAAGGAAGCCACCGGGGAGCTGTTTTTT.

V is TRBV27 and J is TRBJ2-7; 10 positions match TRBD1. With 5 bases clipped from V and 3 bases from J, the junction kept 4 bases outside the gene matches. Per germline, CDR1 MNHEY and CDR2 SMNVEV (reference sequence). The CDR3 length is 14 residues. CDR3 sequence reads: CASSQRTGGYEQYF. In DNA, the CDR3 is TGTGCCAGCAGTCAGAGGACAGGGGGCTACGAGCAGTACTTC.

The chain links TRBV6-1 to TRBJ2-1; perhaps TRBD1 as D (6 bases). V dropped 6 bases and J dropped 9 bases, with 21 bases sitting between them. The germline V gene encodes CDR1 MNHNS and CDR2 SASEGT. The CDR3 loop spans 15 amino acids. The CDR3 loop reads CASSSSTGFRGEQFF. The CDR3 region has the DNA TGTGCCAGCAGCTCATCGACAGGCTTTAGGGGTGAGCAGTTCTTC.

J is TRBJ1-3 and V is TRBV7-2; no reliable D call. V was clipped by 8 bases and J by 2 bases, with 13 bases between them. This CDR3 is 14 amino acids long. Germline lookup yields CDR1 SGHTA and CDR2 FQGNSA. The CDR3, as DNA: TGTGCCAGCGGTTACCAACGGGCTGGAAACACCATATATTTT. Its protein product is CASGYQRAGNTIYF.

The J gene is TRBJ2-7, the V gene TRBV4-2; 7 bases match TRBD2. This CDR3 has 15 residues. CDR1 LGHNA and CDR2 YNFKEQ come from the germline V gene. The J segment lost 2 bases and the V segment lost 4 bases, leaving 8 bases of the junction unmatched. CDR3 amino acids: CASSLSGRATYEQYF. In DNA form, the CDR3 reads TGTGCCAGCAGCCTCTCAGGGAGGGCAACCTACGAGCAGTACTTC.

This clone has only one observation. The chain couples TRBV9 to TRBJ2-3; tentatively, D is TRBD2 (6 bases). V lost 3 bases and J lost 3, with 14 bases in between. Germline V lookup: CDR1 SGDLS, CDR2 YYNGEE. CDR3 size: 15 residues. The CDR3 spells CASSAARGKTDTQYF. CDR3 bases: TGTGCCAGCAGCGCCGCCCGCGGGAAGACAGATACGCAGTATTTT.

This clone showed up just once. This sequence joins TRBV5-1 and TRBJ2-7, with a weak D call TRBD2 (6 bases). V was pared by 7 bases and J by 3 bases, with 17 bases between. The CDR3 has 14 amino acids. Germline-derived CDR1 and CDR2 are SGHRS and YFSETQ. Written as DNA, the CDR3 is TGCGCCAGCGGCCCAGGAGGGCACAACTACGAGCAGTACTTC. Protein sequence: CASGPGGHNYEQYF. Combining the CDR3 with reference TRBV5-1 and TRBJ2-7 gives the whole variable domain KAGVTQTPRYLIKTRGQQVTLSCSPISGHRSVSWYQQTPGQGLQFLFEYFSETQRNKGNFPGRFSGRQFSNSRSEMNVSTLELGDSALYLCASGPGGHNYEQYFGPGTRLTVT.

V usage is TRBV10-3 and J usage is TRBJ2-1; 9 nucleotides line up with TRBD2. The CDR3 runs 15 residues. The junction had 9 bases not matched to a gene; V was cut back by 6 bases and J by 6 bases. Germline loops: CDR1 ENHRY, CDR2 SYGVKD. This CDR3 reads CAISVGLAAFNEQFF. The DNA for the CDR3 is TGTGCCATCAGCGTGGGACTAGCAGCCTTCAATGAGCAGTTCTTC.

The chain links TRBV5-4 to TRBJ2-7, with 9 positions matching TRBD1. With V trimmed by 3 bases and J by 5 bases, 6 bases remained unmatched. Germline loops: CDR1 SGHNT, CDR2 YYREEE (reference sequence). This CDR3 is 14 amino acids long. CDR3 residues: CASSWRDRENEQYF. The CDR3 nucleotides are TGTGCCAGCAGCTGGAGGGACAGGGAAAACGAGCAGTACTTC. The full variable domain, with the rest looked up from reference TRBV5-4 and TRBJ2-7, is ETGVTQSPTHLIKTRGQQVTLRCSSQSGHNTVSWYQQALGQGPQFIFQYYREEENGRGNFPPRFSGLQFPNYSSELNVNALELDDSALYLCASSWRDRENEQYFGPGTRLTVT.

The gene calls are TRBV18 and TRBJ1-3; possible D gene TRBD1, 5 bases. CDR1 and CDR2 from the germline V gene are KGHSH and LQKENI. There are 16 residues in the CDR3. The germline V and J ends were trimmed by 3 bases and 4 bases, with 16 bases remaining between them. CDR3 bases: TGTGCCAGCTCACCTATGCAGGGAGTGGGAGGAAACACCATATATTTT. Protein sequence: CASSPMQGVGGNTIYF.

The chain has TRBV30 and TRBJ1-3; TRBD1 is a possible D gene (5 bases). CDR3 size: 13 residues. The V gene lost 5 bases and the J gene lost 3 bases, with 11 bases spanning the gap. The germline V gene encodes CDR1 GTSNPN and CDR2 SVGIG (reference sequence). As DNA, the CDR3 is TGTGCCTGGTCGAGGGGAATTGGAAACACCATATATTTT. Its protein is CAWSRGIGNTIYF.

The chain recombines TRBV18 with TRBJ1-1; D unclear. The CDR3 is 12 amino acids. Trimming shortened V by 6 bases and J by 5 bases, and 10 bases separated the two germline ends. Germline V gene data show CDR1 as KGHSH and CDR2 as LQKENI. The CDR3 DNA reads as TGTGCCAGCTCTGGTCAGCTAACTGAAGCTTTCTTT. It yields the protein CASSGQLTEAFF.

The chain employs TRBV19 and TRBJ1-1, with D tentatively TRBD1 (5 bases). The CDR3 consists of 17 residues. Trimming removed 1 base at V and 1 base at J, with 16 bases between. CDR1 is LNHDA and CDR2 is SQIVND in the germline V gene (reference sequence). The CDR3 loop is CASSIVGGKTKNTEAFF. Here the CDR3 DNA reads TGTGCCAGTAGTATAGTTGGGGGGAAAACTAAGAACACTGAAGCTTTCTTT. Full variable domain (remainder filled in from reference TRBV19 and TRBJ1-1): DGGITQSPKYLFRKEGQNVTLSCEQNLNHDAMYWYRQDPGQGLRLIYYSQIVNDFQKGDIAEGYSVSREKKESFPLTVTSAQKNPTAFYLCASSIVGGKTKNTEAFFGQGTRLTVV.

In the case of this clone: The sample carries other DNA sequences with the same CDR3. CDR3 DNA: TGTGCCAGCAGTGCCCCGGATACGCAGTATTTT. This translates into CASSAPDTQYF. The gene calls are TRBV2 and TRBJ2-3; D unclear. The CDR3 is 11 residues long. V was cut by 4 bases and J by 6 bases, with 5 bases left in between. CDR1 and CDR2 from the germline V gene are SNHLY and FYNNEI.

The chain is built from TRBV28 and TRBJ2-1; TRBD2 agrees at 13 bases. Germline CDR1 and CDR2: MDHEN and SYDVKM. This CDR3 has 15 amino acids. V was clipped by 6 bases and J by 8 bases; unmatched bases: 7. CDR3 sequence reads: CASRWTSGSSDEQFF. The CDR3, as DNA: TGTGCCAGCAGGTGGACTAGCGGGAGTTCGGATGAGCAGTTCTTC.

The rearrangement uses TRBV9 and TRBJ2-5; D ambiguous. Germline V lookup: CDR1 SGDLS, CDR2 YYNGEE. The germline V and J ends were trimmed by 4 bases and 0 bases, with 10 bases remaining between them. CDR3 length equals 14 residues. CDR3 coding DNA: TGTGCCAGCAGCCCCGACACGTACCAAGAGACCCAGTACTTC. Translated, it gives CASSPDTYQETQYF. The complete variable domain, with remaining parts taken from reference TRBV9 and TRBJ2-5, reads DSGVTQTPKHLITATGQRVTLRCSPRSGDLSVYWYQQSLDQGLQFLIQYYNGEERAKGNILERFSAQQFPDLHSELNLSSLELGDSALYFCASSPDTYQETQYFGPGTRLLVL.

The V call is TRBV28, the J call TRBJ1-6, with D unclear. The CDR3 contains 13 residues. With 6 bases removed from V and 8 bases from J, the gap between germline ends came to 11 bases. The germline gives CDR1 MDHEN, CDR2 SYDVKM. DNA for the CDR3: TGTGCCAGCAGCCCACCGCTTTATTCACCCCTCCACTTT. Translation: CASSPPLYSPLHF. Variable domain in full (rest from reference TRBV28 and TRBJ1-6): DVKVTQSSRYLVKRTGEKVFLECVQDMDHENMFWYRQDPGLGLRLIYFSYDVKMKEKGDIPEGYSVSREKKERFSLILESASTNQTSMYLCASSPPLYSPLHFGNGTRLTVT.